Detailed here is one TCR beta chain. These data belong to a study of OX40 agonist ivuxolimab in advanced cancers. Assay: immunoSEQ multiplex PCR; the TCRdb copy retains only in-frame clones and omits some. The table shows about 33,000 clones, with roughly 68% occurring only once. The CDR3 totals 19 residues. The V and J genes are TRBV21-1 and TRBJ1-6. TRBV21-1 is annotated as a pseudogene. Specimen: CD4+ or CD8+ T cells sorted from blood, collected in a trial of the OX40 agonist ivuxolimab. The TCR comes from an adult with an advanced solid tumor such as melanoma, head and neck, liver or kidney cancer. The CDR3 sequence is CASSKGTTCRGSYNSPLHF. For the CDR3, the DNA is TGTGCCAGCAGCAAAGGGACGACTTGTCGGGGCTCCTATAATTCACCCCTCCACTTT.